This entry lists 32 T cell receptor beta chains sequenced from one sample in a study of blood T cell repertoires in COVID-19. Produced via immunoSEQ multiplex PCR; TCRdb's table is partial and in-frame only. Of over 150,000 clones listed, 70% to 90% are singletons. Specimen: peripheral blood. These receptors came from a man aged 18-30 years who had recovered from COVID-19.

The gene calls are TRBV4-3 and TRBJ2-7; 7 bases line up with TRBD2. The CDR3 runs to 15 residues. The germline gives CDR1 LGHNA, CDR2 YSLEER. V gave up 6 bases and J gave up 4 bases; unmatched junction bases: 12. CDR3 coding DNA: TGCGCCAGCAGTCCGACTAGCTCCAGTTTTTACGAGCAGTACTTC. Its translation is CASSPTSSSFYEQYF.

The gene calls are TRBV30 and TRBJ2-7, with 10 nucleotides matching TRBD2. V trimming: 0 bases; J trimming: 3 bases; junction bases outside the gene matches: 5. The germline V gene has CDR1 GTSNPN and CDR2 SVGIG (reference sequence). The CDR3 consists of 15 residues. The CDR3, as DNA: TGTGCCTGGAGTGTAAGGGCTAGCGGGAGCTACGAGCAGTACTTC. Its translation: CAWSVRASGSYEQYF.

The J gene is TRBJ2-7, the V gene TRBV3-1 (or the pseudogene TRBV3-2); D gene unclear. V was clipped by 1 base and J by 4 bases, with 8 bases between them. The CDR3 runs to 13 residues. CDR1 LGHDT and CDR2 YNNKEL come from the germline V gene (reference sequence). CDR3 region: CASSQVYGYEQYF. The CDR3 coding sequence is TGTGCCAGCAGCCAAGTATACGGGTACGAGCAGTACTTC.

V usage is TRBV6-5 and J usage is TRBJ1-5; D possibly corresponds to TRBD1 (6 bases). Germline V gives CDR1 MNHEY, CDR2 SVGAGI. The CDR3 sequence is 15 residues long. Trimming cost V 8 bases and J 6 bases, with 20 bases left between them. The CDR3 region is CASRNDRRAIQPQHF. CDR3 DNA sequence: TGTGCCAGCCGGAATGACAGGCGCGCAATTCAGCCCCAGCATTTT.

The rearrangement joins TRBV3-1 (or the pseudogene TRBV3-2) to TRBJ2-2, with D possibly matching TRBD2 (6 bases). The CDR3 is made up of 15 amino acids. Trimming took off 3 bases at V and 1 base at J, with 9 bases between the two ends. CDR1 is LGHDT, CDR2 YNNKEL, per germline (reference sequence). The DNA of the CDR3 is TGTGCCAGCAGCCACCGGGGGTTGAACACCGGGGAGCTGTTTTTT. Amino acids: CASSHRGLNTGELFF.

For the CDR3, the DNA is TGTGCCAGCTCACCGTTTCGGACAGGGGTTGGCACTGAAGCTTTCTTT. Translating it yields CASSPFRTGVGTEAFF. The chain has TRBV18 and TRBJ1-1; 9 bases align to TRBD1. Germline loops: CDR1 KGHSH, CDR2 LQKENI. The CDR3 length is 16 residues. The ends lost 3 bases at V and 4 bases at J; junction bases unmatched: 9.

The rearrangement links TRBV9 to TRBJ2-7; 9 bases are shared with TRBD2. The CDR3 contains 15 residues. Trimming removed 4 bases from V and 4 bases from J; junction bases left unmatched: 9. The germline V gene has CDR1 SGDLS and CDR2 YYNGEE. This CDR3 is CASSFLAGAGYEQYF. DNA for the CDR3: TGTGCCAGCAGCTTCTTAGCGGGAGCAGGGTACGAGCAGTACTTC. The whole variable domain, remainder taken from reference TRBV9 and TRBJ2-7, is DSGVTQTPKHLITATGQRVTLRCSPRSGDLSVYWYQQSLDQGLQFLIQYYNGEERAKGNILERFSAQQFPDLHSELNLSSLELGDSALYFCASSFLAGAGYEQYFGPGTRLTVT.

The sample holds a few counts of this clone. This chain links TRBV10-2 with TRBJ1-2, with 7 bases identical to TRBD1. Germline values: CDR1 WSHSY, CDR2 SAAADI. This CDR3 is 15 amino acids long. The V and J ends lost 3 bases and 2 bases, in that order; junction bases with no gene match: 6. CDR3 protein: CASSEGSGGNYGYTF. For the CDR3, the DNA is TGCGCCAGCAGTGAAGGTTCAGGGGGAAACTATGGCTACACCTTC.

The count of this clone is one. The chain employs TRBV7-2 and TRBJ2-5; no firm D call. The ends were cut back, 2 bases at V and 5 bases at J, with 12 bases in the middle. The germline gives CDR1 SGHTA, CDR2 FQGNSA. The CDR3 is 14 residues long. CDR3 sequence reads: CASSLLVFGETQYF. CDR3 DNA: TGTGCCAGCAGCTTATTGGTGTTCGGTGAGACCCAGTACTTC. Based on the CDR3 plus reference TRBV7-2 and TRBJ2-5, the full variable domain is GAGVSQSPSNKVTEKGKDVELRCDPISGHTALYWYRQSLGQGLEFLIYFQGNSAPDKSGLPSDRFSAERTGGSVSTLTIQRTQQEDSAVYLCASSLLVFGETQYFGPGTRLLVL.

This clone was counted a few times. The V gene is TRBV7-2, the J gene TRBJ2-7; perhaps TRBD2 as D (5 bases). Germline-derived CDR1 and CDR2 are SGHTA and FQGNSA. The CDR3 covers 14 residues. The V end was cut by 5 bases, the J end by 4 bases, with 15 bases between. In nucleotides, the CDR3 is TGTGCCAGCAGCCCCTCAACGGGCGGGTACGAGCAGTACTTC. This translates into CASSPSTGGYEQYF.

V is TRBV7-2 and J is TRBJ2-1; no clear D gene. Trimming shortened V by 0 bases and J by 4 bases, and 10 bases separated the two germline ends. The germline gives CDR1 SGHTA, CDR2 FQGNSA. There are 15 residues in the CDR3. CDR3 region: CASSLAPSRYNEQFF. The CDR3 DNA follows: TGTGCCAGCAGCTTAGCCCCATCTAGGTACAATGAGCAGTTCTTC.

The chain has TRBV24-1 and TRBJ2-3; 12 bases fit TRBD2. The CDR3 length is 15 residues. Germline V gives CDR1 KGHDR, CDR2 SFDVKD. J lost 6 bases, V lost 8 bases, and 8 bases had no gene match. The CDR3 DNA reads TGTGCCACCACCGGAGGCGGGACTAGCGGGGATACGCAGTATTTT. It codes for CATTGGGTSGDTQYF.

This clone was recorded once. The rearrangement links TRBV5-6 to TRBJ1-2; the D is unclear. This CDR3 contains 13 residues. Germline CDR1 reads SGHDT; CDR2 reads YYEEEE. V lost 6 bases, J lost 7 bases, and 16 bases lay in between. DNA for the CDR3: TGTGCCAGCACCCATCCCCCGCGAGTTGGCTACACCTTC. Protein: CASTHPPRVGYTF.

The chain's CDR3 is CASSRIGTGRSGANVLTF. Written as DNA, the CDR3 is TGCGCCAGCAGCCGGATCGGGACAGGGCGGTCAGGGGCCAACGTCCTGACTTTC. The chain recombines TRBV4-3 with TRBJ2-6; 9 bases fit TRBD1. J gave up 4 bases and V 4 bases, and 11 bases lay outside the gene matches. The germline V gene encodes CDR1 LGHNA and CDR2 YSLEER. The CDR3 sequence is 18 residues long.

The chain is built from TRBV3-1 (or the pseudogene TRBV3-2) and TRBJ2-3; D is perhaps TRBD2 (6 bases). The CDR3 extends over 16 amino acids. The V end lost 1 base, the J end lost 1 base, and 12 bases lay between the germline ends. The germline gives CDR1 LGHDT, CDR2 YNNKEL (reference sequence). This chain's CDR3 is CASSQGQTGGTDTQYF. CDR3 bases: TGTGCCAGCAGCCAAGGCCAGACGGGAGGCACAGATACGCAGTATTTT.

This chain connects TRBV6-5 to TRBJ1-4; 9 bases map to TRBD1. CDR3 length equals 14 residues. J lost 7 bases, V lost 4 bases, and 4 bases had no gene match. The germline V gene encodes CDR1 MNHEY and CDR2 SVGAGI. The CDR3: CASSFDRGGEKLFF. The CDR3 DNA reads TGTGCCAGCAGTTTCGACAGGGGGGGTGAAAAACTGTTTTTT.

This clone was detected only a few times. The V gene is TRBV3-1 (or the pseudogene TRBV3-2), the J gene TRBJ1-1, with TRBD1 matching over 9 bases. V shed 3 bases, J shed 1 base, and the junction held 9 bases outside the gene matches. Germline V CDR1 and CDR2: LGHDT, YNNKEL (reference sequence). The CDR3 is 17 residues long. The CDR3 DNA follows: TGTGCCAGCAGCCAGGAGGACAGGGGCTCGCCGAACACTGAAGCTTTCTTT. Translation gives CASSQEDRGSPNTEAFF.

The chain uses TRBV11-2 and TRBJ1-5, with 8 bases lining up with TRBD1. Germline assignment: CDR1 SGHAT and CDR2 FQNNGV. The length of the CDR3 is 15 residues. With 5 bases clipped from V and 8 bases from J, the junction kept 11 bases outside the gene matches. The chain's CDR3 is CASSLTGQGREPQHF. The CDR3 DNA is TGTGCCAGCAGCCTCACTGGACAGGGCCGGGAGCCCCAGCATTTT.

The rearrangement links TRBV7-9 to TRBJ2-6, with TRBD1 as a possible D gene (5 bases). The CDR3 covers 17 residues. V shed 2 bases and J shed 0 bases, with 11 bases lying between them. Germline CDR1 and CDR2: SEHNR and FQNEAQ (reference sequence). The CDR3 DNA reads as TGTGCCAGCAGCTTAAAGCAGGGATTCTCTGGGGCCAACGTCCTGACTTTC. Amino acids: CASSLKQGFSGANVLTF.

This rearrangement joins TRBV9 to TRBJ2-3; D unresolved. The length of the CDR3 is 14 residues. Germline V CDR1 and CDR2: SGDLS, YYNGEE. Trimming shortened V by 1 base and J by 2 bases, and 8 bases separated the two germline ends. The CDR3: CASSVWANTDTQYF. CDR3 DNA: TGTGCCAGCAGCGTATGGGCCAACACAGATACGCAGTATTTT. Variable domain in full (rest from reference TRBV9 and TRBJ2-3): DSGVTQTPKHLITATGQRVTLRCSPRSGDLSVYWYQQSLDQGLQFLIQYYNGEERAKGNILERFSAQQFPDLHSELNLSSLELGDSALYFCASSVWANTDTQYFGPGTRLTVL.

This chain links TRBV18 with TRBJ2-7, with 7 positions matching TRBD1. J lost 3 bases, V lost 4 bases, and 6 bases had no gene match. CDR1 is KGHSH and CDR2 is LQKENI in the germline V gene. The CDR3 consists of 14 residues. CDR3 DNA: TGTGCCAGCTCACAAAGACAGGGCGTCTACGAGCAGTACTTC. It is translated as CASSQRQGVYEQYF. Based on the CDR3 plus reference TRBV18 and TRBJ2-7, the full variable domain is NAGVMQNPRHLVRRRGQEARLRCSPMKGHSHVYWYRQLPEEGLKFMVYLQKENIIDESGMPKERFSAEFPKEGPSILRIQQVVRGDSAAYFCASSQRQGVYEQYFGPGTRLTVT.

The CDR3 spells CASTRGNQPQHF. The CDR3 DNA sequence: TGTGCCAGCACCCGAGGAAATCAGCCCCAGCATTTT. The chain is built from TRBV12-3 or TRBV12-4 and TRBJ1-5; unclear D gene. This CDR3 contains 12 residues. V was pared by 7 bases and J by 4 bases, with 8 bases between.

The rearrangement joins TRBV28 to TRBJ1-1, with TRBD1 matching 7 bases. CDR1 and CDR2 from the germline V gene are MDHEN and SYDVKM. V was pared by 7 bases and J by 8 bases, with 7 bases of the junction left unmatched. The CDR3 covers 12 residues. The CDR3 protein is CASTLPRGEAFF. CDR3 in DNA: TGTGCCAGCACCCTCCCCAGGGGGGAAGCTTTCTTT.

The chain employs TRBV5-1 and TRBJ2-1; D perhaps matches TRBD2 (6 bases). Trimming shortened V by 0 bases and J by 6 bases, and 10 bases separated the two germline ends. This CDR3 is built from 14 residues. Germline CDR1 SGHRS, CDR2 YFSETQ. The CDR3 DNA sequence: TGCGCCAGCAGCTTGGGCGGGACCGGCAATGAGCAGTTCTTC. Its protein product is CASSLGGTGNEQFF.

The chain combines TRBV13 with TRBJ1-1, with D tentatively TRBD1 (5 bases). This CDR3 has 15 amino acids. The germline V gene encodes CDR1 PRHDT and CDR2 FYEKMQ (reference sequence). V lost 5 bases, J lost 0 bases, and 13 bases lay in between. Here the CDR3 DNA reads TGTGCCAGCAGCCCCCGACAGAATTTGAACACTGAAGCTTTCTTT. Translation: CASSPRQNLNTEAFF.

This clone showed up just once. Other DNA sequences within the sample encode an identical CDR3. The CDR3, as DNA: TGTGCCAGCAGTTTAGCGGGGGGGGCCTACGAGCAGTACTTC. Translation gives CASSLAGGAYEQYF. The rearrangement links TRBV27 to TRBJ2-7; 9 bases are a match to TRBD2. The germline V gene has CDR1 MNHEY and CDR2 SMNVEV (reference sequence). V gave up 2 bases and J gave up 2 bases; unmatched junction bases: 1. The CDR3 runs to 14 residues.

The chain combines TRBV28 with TRBJ2-7; 7 bases align to TRBD1. V gave up 5 bases and J gave up 3 bases; unmatched junction bases: 10. CDR3 length equals 15 residues. Germline assignment: CDR1 MDHEN and CDR2 SYDVKM. CDR3 sequence (DNA): TGTGCCAGCAGTGCACTAGGGGACAGTTACTACGAGCAGTACTTC. Encoded protein: CASSALGDSYYEQYF.

This rearrangement joins TRBV6-2 or TRBV6-3 to TRBJ2-6; no reliable D call. This CDR3 is built from 17 residues. V lost 5 bases, J lost 0 bases, and 14 bases lay in between. The V gene's germline CDR1 is MNHEY and CDR2 SVGEGT. The CDR3 region has the DNA TGTGCCAGCAGTGCTCAGGTTTATCTCTCTGGGGCCAACGTCCTGACTTTC. This encodes CASSAQVYLSGANVLTF.

The genes are TRBV5-6 and TRBJ1-2; D possibly corresponds to TRBD1 (5 bases). Germline CDR1 and CDR2: SGHDT and YYEEEE. The V end lost 0 bases, the J end lost 0 bases, and 12 bases lay between the germline ends. This CDR3 has 16 amino acids. CDR3 bases: TGTGCCAGCAGCTTGGAACAGGCGGGATCTAACTATGGCTACACCTTC. Residues: CASSLEQAGSNYGYTF. Complete variable domain (other parts from reference TRBV5-6 and TRBJ1-2): DAGVTQSPTHLIKTRGQQVTLRCSPKSGHDTVSWYQQALGQGPQFIFQYYEEEERQRGNFPDRFSGHQFPNYSSELNVNALLLGDSALYLCASSLEQAGSNYGYTFGSGTRLTVV.

This chain links TRBV10-3 with TRBJ1-4, with D unclear. The CDR3 is 13 amino acids. V dropped 3 bases and J dropped 8 bases, with 10 bases sitting between them. The V gene's germline CDR1 is ENHRY and CDR2 SYGVKD. CDR3 in DNA: TGTGCCATCAGTGATAAGGTCAGGGAAAAACTGTTTTTT. Protein sequence: CAISDKVREKLFF.

This clone was counted a few times. The chain joins TRBV2 to TRBJ2-7; 9 bases agree with TRBD1. Trimming at V came to 6 bases and at J to 3 bases, leaving 12 bases not matched to a gene. Germline loops: CDR1 SNHLY, CDR2 FYNNEI. This CDR3 is built from 16 residues. CDR3 DNA: TGTGCCAGCAGGAAGAGGGAGGGACAGGGAGGCTACGAGCAGTACTTC. Amino acid sequence: CASRKREGQGGYEQYF.

The chain links TRBV7-2 to TRBJ1-2; 8 nucleotides agree with TRBD1. The junction had 6 bases not matched to a gene; V was cut back by 5 bases and J by 7 bases. This CDR3 is built from 13 residues. CDR1 is SGHTA, CDR2 FQGNSA, per germline. This CDR3 reads CASSPIRGPGYTF. In DNA form, the CDR3 reads TGTGCCAGCAGCCCCATCAGGGGGCCTGGCTACACCTTC.